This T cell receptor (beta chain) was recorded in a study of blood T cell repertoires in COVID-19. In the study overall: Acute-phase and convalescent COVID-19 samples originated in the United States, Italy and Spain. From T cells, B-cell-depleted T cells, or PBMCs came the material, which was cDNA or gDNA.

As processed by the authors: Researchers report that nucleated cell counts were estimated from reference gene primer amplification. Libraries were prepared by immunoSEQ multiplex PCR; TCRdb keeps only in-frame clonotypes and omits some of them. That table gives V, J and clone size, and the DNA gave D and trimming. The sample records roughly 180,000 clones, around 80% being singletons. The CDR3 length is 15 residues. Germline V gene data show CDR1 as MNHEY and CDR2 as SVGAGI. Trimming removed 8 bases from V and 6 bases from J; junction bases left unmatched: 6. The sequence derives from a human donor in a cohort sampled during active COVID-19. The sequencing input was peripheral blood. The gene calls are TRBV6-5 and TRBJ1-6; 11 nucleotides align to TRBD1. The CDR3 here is CASRTGTGGNSPLHF. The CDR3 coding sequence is TGTGCCAGCCGAACGGGGACAGGGGGTAATTCACCCCTCCACTTT.